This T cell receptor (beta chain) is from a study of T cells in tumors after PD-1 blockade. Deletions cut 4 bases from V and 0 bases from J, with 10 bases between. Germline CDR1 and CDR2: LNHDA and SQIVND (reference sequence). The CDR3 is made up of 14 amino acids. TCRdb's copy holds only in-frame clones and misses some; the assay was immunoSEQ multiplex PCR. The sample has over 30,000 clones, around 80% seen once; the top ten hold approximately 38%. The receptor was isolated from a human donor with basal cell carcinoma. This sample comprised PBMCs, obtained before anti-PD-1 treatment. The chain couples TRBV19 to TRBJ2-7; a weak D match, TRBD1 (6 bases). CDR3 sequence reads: CASSKDSISYEQYF. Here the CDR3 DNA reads TGTGCCAGTAGTAAGGACAGTATCTCCTACGAGCAGTACTTC.